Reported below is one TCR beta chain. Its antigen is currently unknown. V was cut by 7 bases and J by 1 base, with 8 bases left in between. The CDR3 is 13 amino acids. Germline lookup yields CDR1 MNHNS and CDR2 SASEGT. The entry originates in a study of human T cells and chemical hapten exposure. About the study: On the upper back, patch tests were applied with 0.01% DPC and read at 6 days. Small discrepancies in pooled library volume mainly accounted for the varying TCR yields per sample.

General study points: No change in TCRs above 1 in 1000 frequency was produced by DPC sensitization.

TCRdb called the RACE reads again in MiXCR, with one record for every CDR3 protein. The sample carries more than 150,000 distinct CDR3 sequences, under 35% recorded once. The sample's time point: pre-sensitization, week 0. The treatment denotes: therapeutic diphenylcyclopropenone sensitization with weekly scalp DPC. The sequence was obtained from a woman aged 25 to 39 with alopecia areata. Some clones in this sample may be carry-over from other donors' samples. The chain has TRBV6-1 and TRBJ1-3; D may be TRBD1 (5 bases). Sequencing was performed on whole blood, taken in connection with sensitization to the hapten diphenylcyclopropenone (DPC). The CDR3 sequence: CASKEGSGNTIYF. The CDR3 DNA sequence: TGTGCCAGCAAGGAGGGGTCTGGAAACACCATATATTTT.